Detailed here is one TCR beta chain. The antigen remains undetermined. The data belong to a study of immune evolution from preneoplasia to lung adenocarcinoma. Study as a whole: HLA loss of heterozygosity: around 6.5% AIS, approximately 15% MIA, about 32% ADC, none AAH. Study results and caveats: Normal lung had highest clonality; later lesions appeared denser, more diverse. Top clone share appeared to fall from AAH through AIS, MIA, adenocarcinoma.

Repertoires were generated with immunoSEQ multiplex PCR, while TCRdb's copy carries only in-frame clones and drops some. The sample records 11,000 to 15,000 clones, roughly 80% being singletons. V was pared by 8 bases and J by 4 bases, with 14 bases between. This CDR3 has 13 amino acids. The germline CDR1 and CDR2 sequences are MNHEY and SMNVEV (reference sequence). This chain connects TRBV27 to TRBJ1-2; possibly TRBD1 for D (6 bases). Sequenced: FFPE minimally invasive lung adenocarcinoma tissue. The receptor was isolated from a person aged 70 to 80 with lung adenocarcinoma. The CDR3 coding sequence is TGTGCCAGCTCCCGGGAAGGGGGCTATGGCTACACCTTC. Translating it yields CASSREGGYGYTF.